The clone carrying this TCR beta chain showed up many times. Its target is unknown. V shed 4 bases and J 6 bases; nucleotides not matched to a gene: 9. The CDR3 totals 17 residues. Germline V gene lookup returns CDR1 SGHRS and CDR2 YFSETQ. Individual cDNA molecules received unique molecular identifiers. One entry per CDR3 protein results from TCRdb running MiXCR on the 5' RACE reads. The data show 45,000 to 50,000 distinct CDR3 sequences, about 6.5% seen once. The sample is drawn from a study of early T cells in non-severe SARS-CoV-2 infection. Across the study: From unsorted whole blood, bulk RNA was sequenced, and the chains remained unpaired.

Whole-study results and caveats: Clonotype matching in VDJdb favored anti-spike CD8 responses and did not capture private and CD4 specificities.

J is TRBJ2-3 and V is TRBV5-1, with TRBD2 matching 15 bases. The TCR was taken from an adult who was a healthcare worker with PCR-confirmed SARS-CoV-2 infection or an uninfected control (not recorded which). This specimen was whole blood, taken at baseline. For the CDR3, the DNA is TGCGCCAGCAGCACACGGACTAGCGGGGGGGCCGGCGATACGCAGTATTTT. Its protein product is CASSTRTSGGAGDTQYF.